This paragraph covers one T cell receptor (beta chain) sequence. Antigen: not known. The table came from immunoSEQ multiplex PCR; TCRdb's copy has only in-frame clones and leaves some out. The sample records 95,000 to 100,000 clones, just over 90% being singletons. This entry is derived from a study of T cell responses to AZD1222 COVID-19 vaccine. Broader study findings: Increases in Spike-specific TCR breadth and depth were seen after two AZD1222 doses. Spike as a whole was targeted by vaccine-associated CD4 TCRs, dominant at 160-218 and 743-854.

This clonotype originated in an adult who received the AZD1222 COVID-19 vaccine. Material: peripheral blood, obtained 28 days after the second AZD1222 dose.

CDR3 nucleotides: TGTGCCAGCAGTGGCCGCGAGGGGGGGGTGCAGTACTTC. Its translation: CASSGREGGVQYF. This chain connects TRBV25-1 to TRBJ2-7; D perhaps matches TRBD2 (7 bases). The CDR3 covers 13 residues. Between the trimmed V and J ends, which lost 4 bases and 9 bases, there was a span of 16 bases. Germline V gene data show CDR1 as MGHDK and CDR2 as SYGVNS.